Each of the 2 T cell receptor beta chains below was sequenced from the same sample in a study of technical replicates of blood from a handful of donors. Assay used: immunoSEQ multiplex PCR; TCRdb lists only in-frame clones, some missing. This sample yields tens of thousands of clones, of which approximately 93% are seen a single time; around 0.4% belongs to the top ten. Sequenced input: T cells isolated from PBMCs. Every receptor here comes from a human donor in good health.

The V gene is TRBV19, the J gene TRBJ2-7; D might be TRBD2 (6 bases). CDR1 is LNHDA and CDR2 is SQIVND in the germline V gene (reference sequence). The CDR3 is 14 amino acids. The ends were cut back, 2 bases at V and 1 base at J, with 9 bases in the middle. The CDR3 bases are TGTGCCAGTAGTATATCGGGACTTTCCTACGAGCAGTACTTC. Translation: CASSISGLSYEQYF.

The rearrangement uses TRBV11-3 and TRBJ2-3, with 10 bases matching TRBD2. The J segment lost 2 bases and the V segment lost 5 bases, leaving 4 bases of the junction unmatched. The CDR3 covers 15 residues. Germline V CDR1 and CDR2: SGHNT, YENEEA. CDR3 nucleotides: TGTGCCAGCAGCCCCCTAGCGGGGGTCACAGATACGCAGTATTTT. Encoded protein: CASSPLAGVTDTQYF. The full variable domain, rest sourced from reference TRBV11-3 and TRBJ2-3, is EAGVVQSPRYKIIEKKQPVAFWCNPISGHNTLYWYLQNLGQGPELLIRYENEEAVDDSQLPKDRFSAERLKGVDSTLKIQPAELGDSAVYLCASSPLAGVTDTQYFGPGTRLTVL.